Listed below are T cell receptor beta chains from one sample, sequenced in a study of CD8 T cell repertoires and HIV-1 epitope variants. The method was immunoSEQ multiplex PCR; TCRdb's version includes in-frame clones alone and lacks a portion of them. The data show 2,000 to 3,000 clones, with almost 65% seen just once and 48% held by the top ten. Antigens of these TCRs are unknown. Input material: cultured CD8+ T cells derived from PBMCs. The receptor set was obtained from a male donor with HIV. CDR3s include the opening cysteine and the closing phenylalanine or tryptophan. The D gene is left open where the match is weak. Some rows have no size entry. The others give once, few or many, or a class for an expanded clone.

D gene: TRBD1
clone size: -
J gene: TRBJ1-2
V gene: TRBV13
CDR3 length: 15
CDR3 DNA: TGTGCCAGCAGCAAGACAGGGACAGACGTTTATGGCTACACCTTC
CDR3 protein: CASSKTGTDVYGYTF

D gene: TRBD1
clone size: -
J gene: TRBJ2-2
V gene: TRBV4-3
CDR3 length: 17
CDR3 DNA: TGCGCCAGCAGCCAATCTGGGACAGGGGGACACACCGGGGAGCTGTTTTTT
CDR3 protein: CASSQSGTGGHTGELFF

D gene: TRBD1
clone size: -
J gene: TRBJ1-1
V gene: TRBV7-8
CDR3 length: 20
CDR3 DNA: TGTGCCAGCAGCTTAGTTCTATCGGGCAGGGGGCAAATAGTGAACACTGAAGCTTTCTTT
CDR3 protein: CASSLVLSGRGQIVNTEAFF

D gene: -
clone size: few
J gene: TRBJ2-3
V gene: TRBV11-1
CDR3 length: 16
CDR3 DNA: TGTGCCAGCAGCTTAGTCCCTAGTCTTACCACAGATACGCAGTATTTT
CDR3 protein: CASSLVPSLTTDTQYF

D gene: -
clone size: few
J gene: TRBJ1-1
V gene: TRBV19
CDR3 length: 13
CDR3 DNA: TGTGCCAGTAGTTTCCAGTTGAACACTGAAGCTTTCTTT
CDR3 protein: CASSFQLNTEAFF

D gene: -
clone size: once
J gene: TRBJ1-4
V gene: TRBV5-1
CDR3 length: 14
CDR3 DNA: TGCGCCAGCAGCTTCTCAGGGCCCAATGAAAAACTGTTTTTT
CDR3 protein: CASSFSGPNEKLFF

D gene: TRBD2
clone size: -
J gene: TRBJ2-1
V gene: TRBV4-3
CDR3 length: 16
CDR3 DNA: TGCGCCAGCAGCCAAGACACTAGCGGGCGCTACAATGAGCAGTTCTTC
CDR3 protein: CASSQDTSGRYNEQFF

D gene: -
clone size: -
J gene: TRBJ2-7
V gene: TRBV19
CDR3 length: 14
CDR3 DNA: TGTGCCAGTAGTCCAGGACGGGATAACTACGAGCAGTACTTC
CDR3 protein: CASSPGRDNYEQYF

D gene: TRBD1
clone size: -
J gene: TRBJ1-3
V gene: TRBV15
CDR3 length: 16
CDR3 DNA: TGTGCCACCAGCCGAGGGACAGGGAGCTCTGGAAACACCATATATTTT
CDR3 protein: CATSRGTGSSGNTIYF

D gene: -
clone size: -
J gene: TRBJ2-3
V gene: TRBV10-2
CDR3 length: 15
CDR3 DNA: TGCGCCAGCAGTGAGGCGGCAGGGCTCACAGATACGCAGTATTTT
CDR3 protein: CASSEAAGLTDTQYF

D gene: -
clone size: once
J gene: TRBJ2-7
V gene: TRBV5-4
CDR3 length: 18
CDR3 DNA: TGTGCCAGCAGCACTATTGGGTCCCCGGACAGATCCTCCTACGAGCAGTACTTC
CDR3 protein: CASSTIGSPDRSSYEQYF

D gene: -
clone size: -
J gene: TRBJ2-5
V gene: TRBV4-1
CDR3 length: 16
CDR3 DNA: TGCGCCAGCAGCCAAGATAGGGGACAAGAACAAGAGACCCAGTACTTC
CDR3 protein: CASSQDRGQEQETQYF

D gene: TRBD1
clone size: -
J gene: TRBJ2-7
V gene: TRBV7-9
CDR3 length: 17
CDR3 DNA: TGTGCCAGCAGCTTAGCAGGACTAGGACAGGGGGCTTATGAGCAGTACTTC
CDR3 protein: CASSLAGLGQGAYEQYF

D gene: TRBD1
clone size: -
J gene: TRBJ2-7
V gene: TRBV9
CDR3 length: 17
CDR3 DNA: TGTGCCAGCAGCCCCGGATCCTCCGGGACAGGGTCCTACGAGCAGTACTTC
CDR3 protein: CASSPGSSGTGSYEQYF

D gene: TRBD2
clone size: few
J gene: TRBJ2-3
V gene: TRBV7-9
CDR3 length: 15
CDR3 DNA: TGTGCCAGCAGCACTACTAGCGGGGGACCAGATACGCAGTATTTT
CDR3 protein: CASSTTSGGPDTQYF

D gene: TRBD1
clone size: -
J gene: TRBJ2-1
V gene: TRBV29-1
CDR3 length: 14
CDR3 DNA: TGCAGCGTCATGGGAGGGACAGGGGAGAATGAGCAGTTCTTC
CDR3 protein: CSVMGGTGENEQFF

D gene: -
clone size: -
J gene: TRBJ2-7
V gene: TRBV6-6
CDR3 length: 16
CDR3 DNA: TGTGCCAGCAGTTACTCTGGAAGGGCCCCATCCTACGAGCAGTACTTC
CDR3 protein: CASSYSGRAPSYEQYF

D gene: TRBD1
clone size: -
J gene: TRBJ2-1
V gene: TRBV7-7
CDR3 length: 15
CDR3 DNA: TGTGCTAGCAGCCCGGGACAGCTCTCCTACAATGAGCAGTTCTTC
CDR3 protein: CASSPGQLSYNEQFF

D gene: TRBD1
clone size: -
J gene: TRBJ2-1
V gene: TRBV7-3
CDR3 length: 15
CDR3 DNA: TGTGCCAGCAGCACAGGGGGACAGGGGTACAATGAGCAGTTCTTC
CDR3 protein: CASSTGGQGYNEQFF

D gene: -
clone size: -
J gene: TRBJ2-3
V gene: TRBV29-1
CDR3 length: 16
CDR3 DNA: TGCAGCGTTGAAGCTGCTCTCGCGGATTACACAGATACGCAGTATTTT
CDR3 protein: CSVEAALADYTDTQYF